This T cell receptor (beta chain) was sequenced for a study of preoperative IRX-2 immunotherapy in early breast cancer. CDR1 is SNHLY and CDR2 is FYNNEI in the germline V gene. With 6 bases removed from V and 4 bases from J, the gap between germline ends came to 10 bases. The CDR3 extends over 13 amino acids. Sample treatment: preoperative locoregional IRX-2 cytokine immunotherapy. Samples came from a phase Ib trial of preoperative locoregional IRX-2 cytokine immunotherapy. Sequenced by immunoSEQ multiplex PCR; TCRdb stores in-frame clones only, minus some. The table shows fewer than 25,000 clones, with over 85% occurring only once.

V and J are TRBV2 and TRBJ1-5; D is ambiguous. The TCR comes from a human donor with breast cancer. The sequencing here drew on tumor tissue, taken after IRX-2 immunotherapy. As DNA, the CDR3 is TGTGCCAGCAGCAAGTCTTTGAATCAGCCCCAGCATTTT. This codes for CASSKSLNQPQHF. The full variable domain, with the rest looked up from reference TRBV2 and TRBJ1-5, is EPEVTQTPSHQVTQMGQEVILRCVPISNHLYFYWYRQILGQKVEFLVSFYNNEISEKSEIFDDQFSVERPDGSNFTLKIRSTKLEDSAMYFCASSKSLNQPQHFGDGTRLSIL.